These 4 T cell receptor beta chains were sequenced from one sample in a study of identical twins (dated by TCRdb to about 2016). Libraries came from 5' RACE. TCRdb shows the sequencer as Illumina HiSeq 2000. TCRdb redid the processing of the public reads, applying fastp at Q25 and MiXCR, and retained in-frame beta chains. Identical CDR3 protein sequences are pooled into one entry, listed with their most common genes and DNA. This sample has hundreds of thousands of distinct CDR3 sequences in its table, and 8% to 9% of those were observed once. The ten largest account for less than 2.5% of the sample. These data were also reused for a study on yellow fever vaccine responses in identical twins.

The source material was memory (CD45RO+) T cells sorted from blood. The sample's cell subset or site label, in plain terms: CD45RO+ enriched T cells. Receptors were obtained from a woman younger than 35 in good health.

This clonotype was seen repeatedly, ten times or more. This rearrangement joins TRBV5-5 to TRBJ2-7, with D tentatively TRBD2 (5 bases). This CDR3 comprises 14 residues. CDR1 SGHKS and CDR2 YYEKEE come from the germline V gene (reference sequence). Deletions cut 0 bases from V and 4 bases from J, with 11 bases between. The CDR3 is CASSLGGSRYEQYF. As DNA, the CDR3 is TGTGCCAGCAGCTTGGGAGGGTCTCGGTACGAGCAGTACTTC.

This clonotype showed up many times. V is TRBV12-3 or TRBV12-4 and J is TRBJ2-5; no definite D call. The CDR3 loop spans 12 amino acids. The ends were cut back, 7 bases at V and 5 bases at J, with 11 bases in the middle. As DNA, the CDR3 is TGTGCCAGCAACCTGGATGGGGAGACCCAGTACTTC. Encoded protein: CASNLDGETQYF.

This clonotype was seen repeatedly, ten times or more. This chain uses TRBV6-5 with TRBJ2-5; a weak D match, TRBD2 (6 bases). From germline, CDR1 is MNHEY and CDR2 SVGAGI. Trimming removed 0 bases at V and 5 bases at J, with 13 bases between. The CDR3 is 15 amino acids. This chain's CDR3 is CASSYSSPAGETQYF. The CDR3 coding sequence is TGTGCCAGCAGTTACTCGTCTCCCGCGGGGGAGACCCAGTACTTC.

This clonotype was found a few times. This chain joins TRBV13 and TRBJ1-2; D remains ambiguous. Germline CDR1 and CDR2: PRHDT and FYEKMQ (reference sequence). Trimming stripped 3 bases from V and 2 bases from J, with 13 bases between. The CDR3 is 15 residues long. CDR3 coding DNA: TGTGCCAGCAGCTTTAAACCCACGGACAACTATGGCTACACCTTC. This codes for CASSFKPTDNYGYTF.